The clone carrying this T cell receptor beta chain occurred once. Its target is not known. The data derive from a study of post-analysis software for immune sequencing data. Overall study findings and caveats: Four or five TRBV segments (TRBV5-6, TRBV5-1 and TRBV20-1 among them) occurred more frequently in patients than in controls.

The TCR beta cDNA libraries contained unique molecular identifiers. MiXCR, run by TCRdb on the PCR reads, gives a single entry per CDR3 protein. The sample holds about 500,000 distinct CDR3 sequences, roughly 45% seen once. CDR1 is MGHRA and CDR2 is YSYEKL in the germline V gene. V lost 1 base and J 2 bases, leaving 11 bases between the germline ends. This CDR3 has 15 amino acids. The receptor was derived from a girl between 10 and 17 years old with multiple sclerosis. Material for sequencing was blood. The chain couples TRBV4-1 to TRBJ1-2; D call uncertain. The CDR3 reads CASSQASVANYGYTF. The DNA for the CDR3 is TGCGCCAGCAGCCAAGCATCGGTCGCCAACTATGGCTACACCTTC.